This TCR beta chain was sequenced in a study of cytomegalovirus exposure and HLA in healthy donors. Study-level findings and limits: Within an earlier analysis, most TCR beta V segments proved productive either about 87% or about 30% of the time.

Donors counted as nominally healthy when sampled, yet unrecorded immune exposures were likely. The V gene's germline CDR1 is MNHEY and CDR2 SVGAGI. The CDR3 extends over 15 amino acids. Trimming pared 7 bases from V and 0 bases from J, leaving 13 bases between. Use of 60 Vbeta and 13 Jbeta primers characterized the PCR. TCRdb keeps only in-frame clones here, not all; method: immunoSEQ multiplex PCR. The sample carries 170,000 or so clones, over 75% recorded once. Worth noting for this clone: Its antigen is unidentified.

V usage is TRBV6-5 and J usage is TRBJ1-5; D is perhaps TRBD1 (5 bases). This clonotype was sampled from a woman between 45 and 65 years old in good health and CMV-seropositive. Sequencing was done on a sample of PBMCs. Here the CDR3 reads CASKRQSYSNQPQHF. The DNA of the CDR3 is TGTGCCAGCAAGAGACAGAGCTATAGCAATCAGCCCCAGCATTTT.